The 29 T cell receptor beta chains presented below share a single source sample, sequenced in a study of cytomegalovirus exposure and HLA in healthy donors. The PCR had 60 Vbeta and 13 Jbeta primers. TCRdb's copy holds only in-frame clones and misses some; the assay was immunoSEQ multiplex PCR. The profile shows about 130,000 clones, 75% to 85% of them singletons. Sample: PBMCs. All receptors come from a woman between 35 and 50 years old in good health and CMV-seronegative.

In its sample, this clone was seen once. The chain employs TRBV2 and TRBJ2-7, with D tentatively TRBD1 (7 bases). The germline gives CDR1 SNHLY, CDR2 FYNNEI. The V end was cut by 9 bases, the J end by 0 bases, with 18 bases between. CDR3 size: 15 residues. The CDR3 DNA reads as TGTGCCAGTCAGGGGGGCGGGGCCAACTCCTACGAGCAGTACTTC. This gives the protein CASQGGGANSYEQYF.

V and J are TRBV10-3 and TRBJ2-1; possible D gene TRBD1, 5 bases. Per the germline V gene, CDR1 is ENHRY and CDR2 is SYGVKD. Trimming stripped 3 bases from V and 4 bases from J, with 7 bases between. The CDR3 runs to 13 residues. The CDR3 sequence is CAISDQGYNEQFF. The CDR3 DNA reads TGTGCCATCAGTGACCAGGGTTACAATGAGCAGTTCTTC.

V gene TRBV18 combines with J gene TRBJ1-1, with TRBD1 as a possible D gene (5 bases). CDR3 length: 14 residues. Trimming shortened V by 1 base and J by 0 bases, and 6 bases separated the two germline ends. Germline V gene data show CDR1 as KGHSH and CDR2 as LQKENI. The CDR3 DNA sequence: TGTGCCAGCTCACCACAGGGGTTGAACACTGAAGCTTTCTTT. Amino acids: CASSPQGLNTEAFF.

V gene TRBV4-2 combines with J gene TRBJ2-7; tentative D call: TRBD1 (6 bases). The V end lost 3 bases, the J end lost 2 bases, and 17 bases lay between the germline ends. The CDR3 is made up of 16 amino acids. Germline CDR1 reads LGHNA; CDR2 reads YNFKEQ. The DNA of the CDR3 is TGTGCCAGCAGCCAGAAGTTCGACCGGGACACCTACGAGCAGTACTTC. Its protein is CASSQKFDRDTYEQYF.

The chain combines TRBV6-5 with TRBJ2-7; D is unclear. The CDR3 is made up of 13 amino acids. With 7 bases removed from V and 1 base from J, the gap between germline ends came to 11 bases. Per germline, CDR1 MNHEY and CDR2 SVGAGI. This CDR3 reads CASNEEHSYEQYF. In nucleotides, the CDR3 is TGTGCCAGCAACGAGGAACATTCCTACGAGCAGTACTTC.

V and J are TRBV7-2 and TRBJ2-1, with TRBD2 identical over 12 bases. The germline V gene encodes CDR1 SGHTA and CDR2 FQGNSA. The CDR3 length is 16 residues. V lost 0 bases to trimming and J lost 3 bases; unmatched junction nucleotides: 0. As DNA, the CDR3 is TGTGCCAGCAGCTTAGCACTAGCGGGGGGCTACAATGAGCAGTTCTTC. It encodes CASSLALAGGYNEQFF.

The CDR3: CASSPIISSGANVLTF. DNA of the CDR3: TGTGCCAGCAGTCCCATAATTAGCTCTGGGGCCAACGTCCTGACTTTC. The chain recombines TRBV28 with TRBJ2-6; D is ambiguous. The CDR3 has 16 amino acids. V was clipped by 5 bases and J by 0 bases, with 11 bases between them. The germline CDR1 and CDR2 sequences are MDHEN and SYDVKM.

This chain uses TRBV13 with TRBJ2-2, with 9 positions matching TRBD2. Germline V gene data show CDR1 as PRHDT and CDR2 as FYEKMQ (reference sequence). This CDR3 is 24 amino acids long. V shed 1 base and J 1 base; nucleotides not matched to a gene: 25. Here the CDR3 DNA reads TGTGCCAGCAGCTTAGTCCCCCCTCTCCCGGCTAGCGGGGAGGGAAACCTGAACACCGGGGAGCTGTTTTTT. Translation: CASSLVPPLPASGEGNLNTGELFF.

The CDR3 loop is CASSGGGGTEAFF. The CDR3 DNA sequence: TGTGCCAGCAGTGGGGGAGGGGGCACTGAAGCTTTCTTT. J is TRBJ1-1 and V is TRBV25-1, with a tentative D call TRBD1 (6 bases). The CDR3 contains 13 residues. Trimming cost V 4 bases and J 4 bases, with 10 bases left between them. Germline values: CDR1 MGHDK, CDR2 SYGVNS.

The chain employs TRBV7-6 and TRBJ2-7; 8 bases are a match to TRBD2. The V segment lost 5 bases and the J segment 4 bases; nucleotides outside the gene matches: 7. The CDR3 is 14 amino acids. Germline values: CDR1 SGHVS, CDR2 FNYEAQ. The CDR3 coding sequence is TGTGCCAGCAGCGTCAGCGGGGGTGAATACGAGCAGTACTTC. It translates to CASSVSGGEYEQYF.

The chain recombines TRBV6-6 with TRBJ1-2, with 7 bases fitting TRBD1. CDR1 is MNHNY, CDR2 SVGAGI, per germline (reference sequence). Losses at the gene ends were 4 bases for V and 4 bases for J; bases not matched to a gene: 12. This CDR3 spans 16 amino acids. CDR3 nucleotides: TGTGCCAGCAGTTCCCTACTAACAGGGGATAGCTATGGCTACACCTTC. Its protein product is CASSSLLTGDSYGYTF.

The rearrangement joins TRBV18 to TRBJ1-1, with D perhaps TRBD1 (5 bases). V lost 3 bases, J lost 0 bases, and 11 bases lay in between. CDR1 and CDR2 from the germline V gene are KGHSH and LQKENI. The CDR3 has 15 residues. As DNA, the CDR3 is TGTGCCAGCTCACCCGGTGGGGCTTTGAACACTGAAGCTTTCTTT. Translated: CASSPGGALNTEAFF. Supplemented by reference TRBV18 and TRBJ1-1, the full variable domain reads NAGVMQNPRHLVRRRGQEARLRCSPMKGHSHVYWYRQLPEEGLKFMVYLQKENIIDESGMPKERFSAEFPKEGPSILRIQQVVRGDSAAYFCASSPGGALNTEAFFGQGTRLTVV.

In this sample, this clone turned up a few times. The V call is TRBV5-1, the J call TRBJ2-1; a possible D gene is TRBD1 (6 bases). Per germline, CDR1 SGHRS and CDR2 YFSETQ. This CDR3 is built from 12 residues. Trimming stripped 3 bases from V and 10 bases from J, with 11 bases between. The DNA for the CDR3 is TGCGCCAGCAGCTCGGACAGTCGCGAGCAGTTCTTC. Translation gives CASSSDSREQFF.

This clone showed up just once. The chain recombines TRBV15 with TRBJ1-4; 8 positions match TRBD1. This CDR3 is built from 17 residues. The germline CDR1 and CDR2 sequences are LNHNV and YYDKDF (reference sequence). V dropped 0 bases and J dropped 2; count of bases not matched to a gene: 5. The CDR3 bases are TGTGCCACCAGCAGAGATCGGCAGGGGGCTACTAATGAAAAACTGTTTTTT. It codes for CATSRDRQGATNEKLFF.

The V call is TRBV7-3, the J call TRBJ2-1; 10 bases fit TRBD2. The length of the CDR3 is 15 residues. With V trimmed by 5 bases and J by 6 bases, 7 bases remained unmatched. Germline V gene data show CDR1 as SGHTA and CDR2 as FQGTGA. This chain's CDR3 is CASSPGERGGNEQFF. The CDR3 DNA reads as TGTGCCAGCAGCCCGGGAGAGCGGGGGGGCAATGAGCAGTTCTTC. The full variable domain, completed using reference TRBV7-3 and TRBJ2-1, is GAGVSQTPSNKVTEKGKYVELRCDPISGHTALYWYRQSLGQGPEFLIYFQGTGAADDSGLPNDRFFAVRPEGSVSTLKIQRTERGDSAVYLCASSPGERGGNEQFFGPGTRLTVL.

The chain carries TRBV9 and TRBJ2-3, with TRBD2 matching 9 bases. This CDR3 is 15 amino acids long. Trimming removed 3 bases from V and 4 bases from J; junction bases left unmatched: 6. Germline V CDR1 and CDR2: SGDLS, YYNGEE. CDR3 in amino acids: CASSGWAGGADTQYF. CDR3 in DNA: TGTGCCAGCAGCGGTTGGGCGGGGGGGGCAGATACGCAGTATTTT.

The J gene is TRBJ1-1, the V gene TRBV15; D is possibly TRBD1 (5 bases). From germline, CDR1 is LNHNV and CDR2 YYDKDF (reference sequence). This CDR3 region has 14 residues. V lost 7 bases, J lost 5 bases, and 17 bases lay in between. The CDR3 region is CATKSWTSGTEAFF. DNA for the CDR3: TGTGCCACCAAGTCCTGGACCTCAGGGACTGAAGCTTTCTTT.

The chain couples TRBV4-3 to TRBJ1-2, with TRBD1 identical over 7 bases. CDR1 and CDR2 (germline): LGHNA, YSLEER. The V segment lost 0 bases and the J segment 0 bases; nucleotides outside the gene matches: 10. This CDR3 comprises 18 residues. The CDR3 spells CASSQEVNRGPTNYGYTF. CDR3 in DNA: TGCGCCAGCAGCCAAGAGGTGAACAGGGGCCCCACTAACTATGGCTACACCTTC.

This chain links TRBV5-5 with TRBJ1-1, with 10 bases identical to TRBD1. CDR3 size: 15 residues. The junction had 4 bases not matched to a gene; V was cut back by 4 bases and J by 1 base. Germline values: CDR1 SGHKS, CDR2 YYEKEE (reference sequence). CDR3 protein: CASSPRDRGNTEAFF. The CDR3, as DNA: TGTGCCAGCAGCCCGCGGGACAGGGGGAACACTGAAGCTTTCTTT.

This clone turned up a few times. This sequence joins TRBV20-1 and TRBJ2-7; D is ambiguous. CDR3 length: 11 amino acids. Germline CDR1 and CDR2: DFQATT and SNEGSKA (reference sequence). V shed 6 bases and J shed 4 bases, with 10 bases lying between them. The CDR3 protein is CSAEALYEQYF. The DNA of the CDR3 is TGCAGTGCAGAGGCATTGTACGAGCAGTACTTC.

J is TRBJ1-5 and V is TRBV19; a possible D gene is TRBD1 (6 bases). Trimming left V 5 bases short and J 2 bases short, with 13 bases between. Per germline, CDR1 LNHDA and CDR2 SQIVND (reference sequence). The CDR3 runs 15 residues. CDR3 region: CASSFKDSRNQPQHF. In nucleotides, the CDR3 is TGTGCCAGTAGTTTCAAGGACAGCCGCAATCAGCCCCAGCATTTT.

This rearrangement joins TRBV7-9 to TRBJ1-1; TRBD1 agrees at 9 bases. The CDR3 length is 14 residues. From germline, CDR1 is SEHNR and CDR2 FQNEAQ (reference sequence). With 5 bases clipped from V and 9 bases from J, the junction kept 10 bases outside the gene matches. The CDR3: CASSPQMGQGKAFF. CDR3 bases: TGTGCCAGCAGCCCACAGATGGGACAGGGTAAAGCTTTCTTT.

This sequence joins TRBV28 and TRBJ2-7, with 7 nucleotides matching TRBD1. J gave up 2 bases and V 3 bases, and 7 bases lay outside the gene matches. This CDR3 is built from 15 residues. The germline V gene encodes CDR1 MDHEN and CDR2 SYDVKM. The CDR3 is CASSLGSRGTYEQYF. CDR3 sequence (DNA): TGTGCCAGCAGTTTGGGGAGCAGGGGGACCTACGAGCAGTACTTC.

A word on this clone: Here the CDR3 omits its conserved ending phenylalanine or tryptophan, so a read error is the likely source. No DNA is shown, since the ends of the CDR3 on it are uncertain; the CDR3 is the one TCRdb lists. The V gene is TRBV21-1, the J gene TRBJ1-4. TRBV21-1 constitutes a pseudogene. The CDR3 is 8 amino acids in total, end residues counted. Here the CDR3 reads CASSKASL.

Concerning this clone itself: The sample carries other DNA sequences with the same CDR3. V usage is TRBV5-1 and J usage is TRBJ1-1; TRBD1 is a possible D gene (5 bases). Germline lookup yields CDR1 SGHRS and CDR2 YFSETQ. V was trimmed by 0 bases and J by 0 bases, leaving 9 bases between them. The CDR3 contains 15 residues. The CDR3 loop is CASSLGQGMNTEAFF. DNA for the CDR3: TGCGCCAGCAGCTTGGGGCAGGGAATGAACACTGAAGCTTTCTTT.

The chain links TRBV7-8 to TRBJ2-1; D remains unclear. Looked up from germline, CDR1 is SGHVS and CDR2 is FQNEAQ. CDR3 length: 11 amino acids. V was clipped by 5 bases and J by 5 bases, with 4 bases between them. In nucleotides, the CDR3 is TGTGCCAGCAGCGGAGACAATGAGCAGTTCTTC. It translates to CASSGDNEQFF.

The rearrangement joins TRBV5-6 to TRBJ1-4, with D tentatively TRBD1 (5 bases). V was shortened by 1 base and J by 4 bases, with 8 bases between the two germline ends. The CDR3 consists of 14 residues. Germline CDR1 reads SGHDT; CDR2 reads YYEEEE. The CDR3 sequence is CASSLNRLNEKLFF. The CDR3 region has the DNA TGTGCCAGCAGCTTGAACAGGCTTAATGAAAAACTGTTTTTT.

The chain couples TRBV7-9 to TRBJ2-1; 9 positions agree with TRBD2. V was clipped by 5 bases and J by 8 bases; unmatched bases: 7. The CDR3 contains 14 residues. From germline, CDR1 is SEHNR and CDR2 FQNEAQ (reference sequence). The CDR3 loop reads CASSPLGTSYEQFF. CDR3 bases: TGTGCCAGCAGCCCACTTGGGACTAGCTATGAGCAGTTCTTC.

Note on this clone: Compared with germline, one end of the junction differs, possibly owing to a read error. The V call is TRBV28, the J call TRBJ2-7; 11 nucleotides line up with TRBD1. The germline CDR1 and CDR2 sequences are MDHEN and SYDVKM. This CDR3 is built from 12 residues. The CDR3 nucleotides are TGTGCCAGCAGTTTAACCGGGACAGGGGGTCAATTC. Residues: CASSLTGTGGQF.